This record covers a single T cell receptor (beta chain). Its target is not known. Measured with immunoSEQ multiplex PCR; TCRdb has only the in-frame clones, and not every one. Of some 84,000 clones listed, approximately 91% are singletons. This sample was taken from a study of PD-1 blockade in classical Hodgkin lymphoma. The CDR3 runs to 13 residues. V was clipped by 7 bases and J by 6 bases; unmatched bases: 7. From germline, CDR1 is SNHLY and CDR2 FYNNEI. Each of the patients experienced relapse following autologous stem cell transplantation, and their brentuximab vedotin exposure differed. Findings of the study overall: Why the repertoires differ is still unclear, perhaps disease activity or prior therapy.

The sequences come from peripheral blood mononuclear cells (PBMCs), collected at baseline. V gene TRBV2 combines with J gene TRBJ1-2; 8 bases are a match to TRBD1. This clonotype originated in a human donor with classical Hodgkin lymphoma. This chain's CDR3 is CASIRDRSNGYTF. The CDR3 DNA reads as TGTGCCAGCATCAGGGACAGGAGTAATGGCTACACCTTC. Filled out from reference TRBV2 and TRBJ1-2, the complete variable domain reads EPEVTQTPSHQVTQMGQEVILRCVPISNHLYFYWYRQILGQKVEFLVSFYNNEISEKSEIFDDQFSVERPDGSNFTLKIRSTKLEDSAMYFCASIRDRSNGYTFGSGTRLTVV.